These T cell receptor beta chains were read from a single sample in a study of T-cell reconstitution after alpha-beta-depleted transplantation in children. TCRdb used MiXCR to reprocess the PCR reads, holding one entry per CDR3 protein. Here the sample spans 900,000 or so distinct CDR3 sequences, approximately 15% being singletons. The specimen was PBMCs, mostly from graft donor cells, collected 360 days after TCRalphabeta/CD19-depleted stem cell transplant. These receptor sequences come from a male patient between 10 and 17 years old who had a stem cell transplant for acute lymphoblastic leukemia, so the T cells may come from the graft donor. Both conserved end residues are part of each CDR3. D genes are given only for firm matches. Clone size is not always given. Where it is, it says once, few, many or a class for expanded clones.

CDR3nt	CDR3aa	d_gene	v_gene	j_gene	abundance
TGTGCCACCAGCAGGAATTTTGCAACTAATGAAAAACTGTTTTTT	CATSRNFATNEKLFF	NA	TRBV15	TRBJ1-4	NA
TGTGCCAGCAGGGCAGGGGGTTCGGGGACTAACTACGAGCAGTACTTC	CASRAGGSGTNYEQYF	NA	TRBV12-3/TRBV12-4	TRBJ2-7	few
TGTGCCAGCAGTGACAGGGGGGTGACCCAGTACTTC	CASSDRGVTQYF	TRBD1	TRBV28	TRBJ2-5	few
TGCGCCAGCAGCCGGACAACTAGCGGGATTTCCAATGAGCAGTTCTTC	CASSRTTSGISNEQFF	TRBD2	TRBV4-1	TRBJ2-1	NA
TGTGCCAGCAGTCTTCCATCCTTAAAGGGGGCTGTCCTGAACACTGAAGCTTTCTTT	CASSLPSLKGAVLNTEAFF	TRBD1	TRBV11-1	TRBJ1-1	NA
TGTGCTAGTGGTTTGGTAAGACAAGGACAGAACTATGGCTACACCTTC	CASGLVRQGQNYGYTF	NA	TRBV12-5	TRBJ1-2	NA
TGCGCCAGCATGATGGGACCGATGAACACCGGGGAGCTGTTTTTT	CASMMGPMNTGELFF	NA	TRBV5-1	TRBJ2-2	few
TGTGCCAGCAGCTTAGCCGAGCGGGGGACCCACTACGAGCAGTACTTC	CASSLAERGTHYEQYF	TRBD2	TRBV7-9	TRBJ2-7	once
TGTGCCAGCAGTTTAACGGGAAGTAGCAATCAGCCCCAGCATTTT	CASSLTGSSNQPQHF	NA	TRBV12-3/TRBV12-4	TRBJ1-5	many
TGTGCCAGCAGACAACTAGCTTTCCTCTCCTACGAGCAGTACTTC	CASRQLAFLSYEQYF	NA	TRBV5-6	TRBJ2-7	NA
TGCAGTGCTAGTCAGATCCAACCGGGTTACAACTATGGCTACACCTTC	CSASQIQPGYNYGYTF	NA	TRBV20-1	TRBJ1-2	NA
TGTGCCAGCAGCCCGGGACCCCCAAGGGAGACCCAGTACTTC	CASSPGPPRETQYF	NA	TRBV12-3/TRBV12-4	TRBJ2-5	few
TGTGCCAGCAGTTTACAGGGGGGCTACGAGCAGTACTTC	CASSLQGGYEQYF	TRBD1	TRBV5-1	TRBJ2-7	many
TGCAGTGCTTGGGACTCCCAGCTGGGGACAGATACGCAGTATTTT	CSAWDSQLGTDTQYF	NA	TRBV20-1	TRBJ2-3	many
TGTGCCAGCAGTTTGACACAGGGGAATGAGCAGTTCTTC	CASSLTQGNEQFF	TRBD1	TRBV12-3/TRBV12-4	TRBJ2-1	many
TGCAGTGCTAGAGATTGGGCCGGGACCACCTACGAGCAGTACTTC	CSARDWAGTTYEQYF	NA	TRBV20-1	TRBJ2-7	NA
TGTGCCAGCAGTTACTCTTCCCACGAGCAGTACTTC	CASSYSSHEQYF	NA	TRBV6-5	TRBJ2-7	NA
TGTGCCATCAGTGCTGGGGTGGGCGGCGGAGGCTCCTACGAGCAGTACTTC	CAISAGVGGGGSYEQYF	NA	TRBV10-3	TRBJ2-7	few
TGTGCCAGCAGCTTTAGTCAGCTTCACGCCGGGTACGAGCAGTACTTC	CASSFSQLHAGYEQYF	NA	TRBV7-9	TRBJ2-7	few
TGTGCCAGCAGCCTCGCGGGAGGGTTACCCTCCTACGAGCAGTACTTC	CASSLAGGLPSYEQYF	TRBD2	TRBV12-3/TRBV12-4	TRBJ2-7	many
TGCAGCGGAAGACAGAGCTCTTTCTACGAGCAGTACTTC	CSGRQSSFYEQYF	NA	TRBV20-1	TRBJ2-7	NA
TGTGCCAGTAGTAGGGACTACCCTAAAAACAATGAGCAGTTCTTC	CASSRDYPKNNEQFF	TRBD2	TRBV19	TRBJ2-1	few
TGTGCCAGCAGTGGGGGAGGGGGCTCCTACGAGCAGTACTTC	CASSGGGGSYEQYF	NA	TRBV12-3/TRBV12-4	TRBJ2-7	NA
TGCGCCAGCAGCTTGGCCTGGCAGGGTCTGAGCAATCAGCCCCAGCATTTT	CASSLAWQGLSNQPQHF	NA	TRBV5-1	TRBJ1-5	few
TGTGCCATCAGTGAGTTTCCAGGGGCGTTGAACACCGGGGAGCTGTTTTTT	CAISEFPGALNTGELFF	NA	TRBV10-3	TRBJ2-2	NA
TGCAGCGCCCGTGGGGACACCGGGGAGCTGTTTTTT	CSARGDTGELFF	NA	TRBV29-1	TRBJ2-2	many
TGCAGTGCCCAGACTAGCGGGAGGGCCGCAGATACGCAGTATTTT	CSAQTSGRAADTQYF	TRBD2	TRBV20-1	TRBJ2-3	few
TGCGCCAGCAGCTTGATCCCGGGACAGACCAATGAAAAACTGTTTTTT	CASSLIPGQTNEKLFF	TRBD1	TRBV5-1	TRBJ1-4	NA
NA	CSVGYGTSGPF	NA	TRBV29-1	TRBJ2-1	many
TGCAGCGTTGAAGGGAGAGAAGGAACAGATACGCAGTATTTT	CSVEGREGTDTQYF	NA	TRBV29-1	TRBJ2-3	few
TGTGCCAGCAGGGACCAACAATTGGTGAACACTGAAGCTTTCTTT	CASRDQQLVNTEAFF	NA	TRBV6-4	TRBJ1-1	NA
TGCAGCGCTCACGCTGGCACAGGGCTCCAAGAGACCCAGTACTTC	CSAHAGTGLQETQYF	NA	TRBV29-1	TRBJ2-5	once
TGTGCCAGCAGCTCCCCCGGAATGGGCGGGCTGGCCACAACACTACAAGAGACCCAGTACTTC	CASSSPGMGGLATTLQETQYF	NA	TRBV11-2	TRBJ2-5	NA
TGCGCCAGCAGCTTGGGGGACGGTCCGTTCTCTGGAAACACCATATATTTT	CASSLGDGPFSGNTIYF	NA	TRBV5-1	TRBJ1-3	NA
TGTGCCAGCAATACAAAGGACAGGGTGCAAGAGACCCAGTACTTC	CASNTKDRVQETQYF	TRBD1	TRBV12-3/TRBV12-4	TRBJ2-5	NA
TGCGCCAGCAGCTTAACCGGGACTATCTACAATGAGCAGTTCTTC	CASSLTGTIYNEQFF	TRBD2	TRBV5-1	TRBJ2-1	few
TGTGCCAGCAGAGTCGTTTACAATGAGCAGTTCTTC	CASRVVYNEQFF	NA	TRBV2	TRBJ2-1	many
TGTGCCAGCTCACCATTTGGGCTAGCGGGGAACAATGAGCAGTTCTTC	CASSPFGLAGNNEQFF	TRBD2	TRBV18	TRBJ2-1	NA
TGTGCCAGCACTCTTGTATTTAACACCGGGGAGCTGTTTTTT	CASTLVFNTGELFF	NA	TRBV11-1	TRBJ2-2	few
TGTGCCAGCAGCGAGCGCGGGAGTTGGGCAGATACGCAGTATTTT	CASSERGSWADTQYF	TRBD2	TRBV3-1	TRBJ2-3	NA
TGTGCCAGCACCCCCGGGACAGGGGGCAGGGAGACCCAGTACTTC	CASTPGTGGRETQYF	TRBD1	TRBV27	TRBJ2-5	few
TGTGCCAGCAGCACCTCCGGGACTACTGGCGGGGAGCAGTACTTC	CASSTSGTTGGEQYF	TRBD2	TRBV7-2	TRBJ2-7	NA
TGCGCCAGCAGCTCCGGGGCTGATGGGGCACCCCTCCACTTT	CASSSGADGAPLHF	NA	TRBV5-1	TRBJ1-6	few
TGTGCCAGCAGCTTATTTCGGGGGGCGTCGGGGACCGGGGAGCTGTTTTTT	CASSLFRGASGTGELFF	NA	TRBV11-2	TRBJ2-2	many
TGTGCCAGCAGGCCCGGGACTTCGCAAGAGACCCAGTACTTC	CASRPGTSQETQYF	NA	TRBV11-2	TRBJ2-5	NA
TGTGCCACCAGCAGGGGCTGGAGCTCCTACAATGAGCAGTTCTTC	CATSRGWSSYNEQFF	NA	TRBV15	TRBJ2-1	NA
TGTGCCAGCAGCTCCTACAGTAATGAAAAACTGTTTTTT	CASSSYSNEKLFF	NA	TRBV7-3	TRBJ1-4	NA
TGTGCCAGCAGCAAAGGGGACAGCAACTCTGGGGCCAACGTCCTGACTTTC	CASSKGDSNSGANVLTF	NA	TRBV21-1	TRBJ2-6	few
TGTGCCAGCAGCCCTAGCGGGACCATAGGGGATGAGCAGTTCTTC	CASSPSGTIGDEQFF	TRBD2	TRBV7-9	TRBJ2-1	few
TGTGCCAGCAGCTTACCCGAAACAGGTTGGGGCTTCTCTGGAAACACCATATATTTT	CASSLPETGWGFSGNTIYF	NA	TRBV11-1	TRBJ1-3	NA
TGTGCCAGCAGCGGCGGAAGGACAGTAAGGGAAAAACTGTTTTTT	CASSGGRTVREKLFF	NA	TRBV6-1	TRBJ1-4	few
TGCGCCAGCAGCTTGGCTGGACAGGGAGGCTATGGCTACACCTTC	CASSLAGQGGYGYTF	TRBD1	TRBV5-1	TRBJ1-2	NA
TGCGCCAGCAGCTCGGGATCCTACGAGCAGTACTTC	CASSSGSYEQYF	NA	TRBV5-1	TRBJ2-7	many